What follows are 26 T cell receptor beta chains derived from one specimen sequenced in a study of beta chain features in type 1 diabetes. Every bit of the isolated RNA underwent reverse transcription, so sequencing read expressed TCRB transcripts. Profiling relied on immunoSEQ multiplex PCR, and the TCRdb table lists in-frame clones only, not all of them. The table has under 350,000 clones, under 8.5% seen once. Sequencing used central memory CD4+ T cells from blood. Source of these receptors: a young woman in good health.

The rearrangement links TRBV5-1 to TRBJ2-7; possible D gene TRBD2, 6 bases. This CDR3 is 13 amino acids long. The V end lost 4 bases, the J end lost 3 bases, and 11 bases lay between the germline ends. Germline CDR1 is SGHRS and CDR2 is YFSETQ. The CDR3 here is CASSPVGGYEQYV. The CDR3, as DNA: TGCGCCAGCAGCCCCGTGGGGGGCTACGAGCAGTACGTC.

This clone was found a few times. V usage is TRBV4-1 and J usage is TRBJ1-2; D is unresolved. This CDR3 has 19 amino acids. Germline loops: CDR1 MGHRA, CDR2 YSYEKL. The germline V and J ends were trimmed by 2 bases and 0 bases, with 22 bases remaining between them. CDR3 coding DNA: TGCGCCAGCAGCCAAATCGGGCGTACCAGGCTGAGAGCTAACTATGGCTACACCTTC. This gives the protein CASSQIGRTRLRANYGYTF.

This chain connects TRBV7-2 to TRBJ2-1; 7 bases line up with TRBD1. After removal of 5 bases from V and 4 bases from J, the junction contained 2 bases not matched to a gene. The CDR3 extends over 13 amino acids. Germline values: CDR1 SGHTA, CDR2 FQGNSA. The CDR3 is CASSRGQYNEQFF. The CDR3 DNA follows: TGTGCCAGCAGCAGGGGGCAGTACAATGAGCAGTTCTTC. Based on the CDR3 plus reference TRBV7-2 and TRBJ2-1, the full variable domain is GAGVSQSPSNKVTEKGKDVELRCDPISGHTALYWYRQSLGQGLEFLIYFQGNSAPDKSGLPSDRFSAERTGGSVSTLTIQRTQQEDSAVYLCASSRGQYNEQFFGPGTRLTVL.

This clone is a singleton in its sample. This rearrangement joins TRBV4-3 to TRBJ2-2; 7 nucleotides match TRBD2. Unmatched junction bases numbered 10, after V lost 0 bases and J lost 6 bases. Germline assignment: CDR1 LGHNA and CDR2 YSLEER. This CDR3 has 17 residues. This chain's CDR3 is CASSQDSGGSFPGELFF. The CDR3 nucleotides are TGCGCCAGCAGCCAAGATAGCGGCGGGAGTTTCCCCGGGGAGCTGTTTTTT.

The V gene is TRBV11-2, the J gene TRBJ2-1, with 9 bases that match TRBD1. CDR3 length: 15 amino acids. The germline gives CDR1 SGHAT, CDR2 FQNNGV. With V trimmed by 8 bases and J by 7 bases, 12 bases remained unmatched. The CDR3 region is CASSGGTGIINEQFF. As DNA, the CDR3 is TGTGCCAGCTCAGGGGGGACAGGGATAATAAATGAGCAGTTCTTC.

The chain employs TRBV7-2 and TRBJ1-1, with no clear D. The CDR3 is 14 amino acids. From germline, CDR1 is SGHTA and CDR2 FQGNSA. Trimming took off 7 bases at V and 4 bases at J, with 16 bases between the two ends. CDR3: CASTLTLRGTEAFF. CDR3 sequence (DNA): TGTGCCAGCACCTTGACCCTTCGAGGCACTGAAGCTTTCTTT. Looking up the rest from reference TRBV7-2 and TRBJ1-1 gives the full variable domain: GAGVSQSPSNKVTEKGKDVELRCDPISGHTALYWYRQSLGQGLEFLIYFQGNSAPDKSGLPSDRFSAERTGGSVSTLTIQRTQQEDSAVYLCASTLTLRGTEAFFGQGTRLTVV.

Remarks on this clone: A read error may produce the germline difference seen at one junction end. The rearrangement links TRBV7-7 to TRBJ2-5; D unresolved. The germline CDR1 and CDR2 sequences are SSHAT and FNYEAQ (reference sequence). The CDR3 covers 15 residues. This CDR3 is CASSLGAALGETQYF. The CDR3 DNA follows: TGTGCTAGCAGCTTAGGTGCCGCACTGGGGGAGACCCAGTACTTC.

This chain uses TRBV5-1 with TRBJ1-1; no firm D call. V gave up 1 base and J gave up 0 bases, with 10 bases separating them. The CDR3 is made up of 15 amino acids. Germline V gene sequence: CDR1 SGHRS, CDR2 YFSETQ. CDR3 nucleotides: TGCGCCAGCAGCTTGAGATCGGGAATGAACACTGAAGCTTTCTTT. Translation gives CASSLRSGMNTEAFF.

The V and J genes are TRBV7-2 and TRBJ2-2; no clear D gene. The CDR3 contains 15 residues. Germline V gene data show CDR1 as SGHTA and CDR2 as FQGNSA. Trimming pared 2 bases from V and 5 bases from J, leaving 12 bases between. The CDR3 protein is CASSLRVDRTGELFF. As DNA, the CDR3 is TGTGCCAGCAGCTTAAGGGTGGATAGGACCGGGGAGCTGTTTTTT.

This clone was observed at least ten times. The chain links TRBV2 to TRBJ2-2, with a weak D call TRBD1 (6 bases). The ends were cut back, 7 bases at V and 3 bases at J, with 12 bases in the middle. Germline loops: CDR1 SNHLY, CDR2 FYNNEI. The length of the CDR3 is 14 residues. CDR3 residues: CASTLNRDTGELFF. CDR3 bases: TGTGCCAGCACCCTAAACAGGGACACCGGGGAGCTGTTTTTT. The full variable domain, with the rest looked up from reference TRBV2 and TRBJ2-2, is EPEVTQTPSHQVTQMGQEVILRCVPISNHLYFYWYRQILGQKVEFLVSFYNNEISEKSEIFDDQFSVERPDGSNFTLKIRSTKLEDSAMYFCASTLNRDTGELFFGEGSRLTVL.

The rearrangement joins TRBV4-1 to TRBJ2-5; 10 nucleotides align to TRBD1. V was pared by 4 bases and J by 4 bases, with 15 bases of the junction left unmatched. This CDR3 has 18 residues. Germline CDR1 reads MGHRA; CDR2 reads YSYEKL. In nucleotides, the CDR3 is TGCGCCAGCAGCCCTAGTGGGACAGGGGTCGCAAAAGGAGAGACCCAGTACTTC. Encoded protein: CASSPSGTGVAKGETQYF.

This clone was seen only a few times. The V call is TRBV2, the J call TRBJ1-6; unclear D gene. This CDR3 spans 12 amino acids. CDR1 and CDR2 (germline): SNHLY, FYNNEI. Written as DNA, the CDR3 is TGTGCGGACCGGACGGATAATTCACCCCTCCACTTT. Amino acid sequence: CADRTDNSPLHF.

This clone turned up a few times. V is TRBV2 and J is TRBJ2-1; D is undetermined. This CDR3 is 13 amino acids long. Germline assignment: CDR1 SNHLY and CDR2 FYNNEI. The V end lost 8 bases, the J end lost 9 bases, and 17 bases lay between the germline ends. CDR3 region: CASVFASGVEQFF. In DNA form, the CDR3 reads TGTGCCAGCGTATTTGCCAGTGGGGTTGAGCAGTTCTTC.

The V and J genes are TRBV6-1 and TRBJ2-7; TRBD1 is a possible D gene (5 bases). With 2 bases removed from V and 2 bases from J, the gap between germline ends came to 13 bases. Germline CDR1 MNHNS, CDR2 SASEGT. The CDR3 loop spans 15 amino acids. This CDR3 reads CASSESRVIAYEQYF. CDR3 nucleotides: TGTGCCAGCAGTGAATCCAGGGTGATTGCCTACGAGCAGTACTTC.

The chain employs TRBV7-9 and TRBJ1-5; 7 bases agree with TRBD1. The CDR3 has 15 residues. V dropped 5 bases and J dropped 6; count of bases not matched to a gene: 10. Germline CDR1 is SEHNR and CDR2 is FQNEAQ (reference sequence). The CDR3 loop reads CASSLGTEGGQPQHF. The CDR3 coding sequence is TGTGCCAGCAGCCTCGGGACAGAGGGGGGTCAGCCCCAGCATTTT.

The chain has TRBV7-3 and TRBJ2-5; D is undetermined. V lost 5 bases and J 3 bases, leaving 10 bases between the germline ends. The CDR3 covers 13 residues. The germline gives CDR1 SGHTA, CDR2 FQGTGA. The CDR3 DNA reads as TGTGCCAGCAGCCCCTCGCTAAAAGAGACCCAGTACTTC. It specifies CASSPSLKETQYF.

The V and J genes are TRBV7-3 and TRBJ2-1; D not resolved. Trimming removed 5 bases at V and 5 bases at J, with 13 bases between. CDR3 size: 14 residues. In germline, CDR1 is SGHTA, CDR2 FQGTGA. The CDR3: CASSESPWDNEQFF. CDR3 sequence (DNA): TGTGCCAGCAGCGAATCCCCGTGGGACAATGAGCAGTTCTTC.

This clone came up a few times. In nucleotides, the CDR3 is TGTGCCAGCAGCACCGTTCGGGGACAGTCCACTGAAGCTTTCTTT. It encodes CASSTVRGQSTEAFF. The chain uses TRBV7-9 and TRBJ1-1; 7 nucleotides match TRBD1. Trimming removed 5 bases from V and 4 bases from J; junction bases left unmatched: 10. The germline V gene encodes CDR1 SEHNR and CDR2 FQNEAQ (reference sequence). The CDR3 covers 15 residues.

The V and J genes are TRBV10-3 and TRBJ2-1; TRBD1 agrees at 9 bases. CDR3 size: 14 residues. In germline, CDR1 is ENHRY, CDR2 SYGVKD. Trimming at V came to 0 bases and at J to 12 bases, leaving 6 bases not matched to a gene. The CDR3 sequence is CAISESSGTGTQFF. CDR3 coding DNA: TGTGCCATCAGTGAGTCAAGCGGGACAGGGACGCAGTTCTTC.

This clone was detected many times. The chain is built from TRBV2 and TRBJ1-4; D gene ambiguous. From germline, CDR1 is SNHLY and CDR2 FYNNEI. This CDR3 comprises 15 residues. Trimming left V 0 bases short and J 7 bases short, with 12 bases between. The CDR3 reads CASSEAGLRGEKLFF. DNA for the CDR3: TGTGCCAGCAGTGAAGCGGGCCTACGGGGTGAAAAACTGTTTTTT.

This clone was seen a few times. The gene calls are TRBV7-2 and TRBJ1-1; unclear D gene. V was clipped by 2 bases and J by 1 base, with 8 bases between them. The germline V gene encodes CDR1 SGHTA and CDR2 FQGNSA. This CDR3 region has 14 residues. This CDR3 reads CASSLTATNTEAFF. In nucleotides, the CDR3 is TGTGCCAGCAGCTTAACCGCCACGAACACTGAAGCTTTCTTT.

The rearrangement uses TRBV4-3 and TRBJ2-3; 7 nucleotides match TRBD1. The CDR3 loop spans 15 amino acids. Germline CDR1 LGHNA, CDR2 YSLEER. After removal of 2 bases from V and 3 bases from J, the junction contained 5 bases not matched to a gene. This CDR3 reads CASSQRARGTDTQYF. CDR3 nucleotides: TGCGCCAGCAGCCAAAGGGCCAGGGGGACAGATACGCAGTATTTT.

This clone was counted many times. The chain recombines TRBV7-3 with TRBJ2-1; 9 nucleotides match TRBD2. The CDR3 contains 15 residues. Trimming cost V 5 bases and J 10 bases; bases outside gene matches: 12. Germline V gene lookup returns CDR1 SGHTA and CDR2 FQGTGA. The CDR3 bases are TGTGCCAGCAGCCCCGATGCTAGCGGGGTTAAGGAGCAGTTCTTC. As protein: CASSPDASGVKEQFF.

This clone was seen at least ten times. The chain links TRBV18 to TRBJ1-4, with 12 positions matching TRBD1. The CDR3 covers 18 residues. The ends lost 3 bases at V and 10 bases at J; junction bases unmatched: 15. Germline V lookup: CDR1 KGHSH, CDR2 LQKENI. The CDR3 loop reads CASSPDKTSGTGGRKLFF. The CDR3 DNA reads as TGTGCCAGCTCACCCGACAAAACATCCGGGACAGGGGGCAGAAAACTGTTTTTT.

This clone has just a few counts. The rearrangement joins TRBV13 to TRBJ2-7; the D gene is possibly TRBD1 (6 bases). The CDR3 is 17 amino acids. CDR1 PRHDT and CDR2 FYEKMQ come from the germline V gene (reference sequence). Trimming took 1 base from V and 3 from J, leaving 19 bases between them. The CDR3 DNA is TGTGCCAGCAGCTTAGTCAGGGGCAGGGAACGAAGCTACGAGCAGTACGTC. Protein: CASSLVRGRERSYEQYV.

A few counts support this clone. The gene calls are TRBV5-5 and TRBJ1-2; 8 positions agree with TRBD1. Germline trimming cut 7 bases from V and 4 bases from J; bases unmatched to any gene: 3. Germline loops: CDR1 SGHKS, CDR2 YYEKEE (reference sequence). CDR3 length equals 12 residues. CDR3 loop: CASLGTGYGYTF. The CDR3 coding sequence is TGTGCCAGCCTTGGGACAGGCTATGGCTACACCTTC. The variable domain in full, with the rest retrieved from reference TRBV5-5 and TRBJ1-2, is DAGVTQSPTHLIKTRGQQVTLRCSPISGHKSVSWYQQVLGQGPQFIFQYYEKEERGRGNFPDRFSARQFPNYSSELNVNALLLGDSALYLCASLGTGYGYTFGSGTRLTVV.